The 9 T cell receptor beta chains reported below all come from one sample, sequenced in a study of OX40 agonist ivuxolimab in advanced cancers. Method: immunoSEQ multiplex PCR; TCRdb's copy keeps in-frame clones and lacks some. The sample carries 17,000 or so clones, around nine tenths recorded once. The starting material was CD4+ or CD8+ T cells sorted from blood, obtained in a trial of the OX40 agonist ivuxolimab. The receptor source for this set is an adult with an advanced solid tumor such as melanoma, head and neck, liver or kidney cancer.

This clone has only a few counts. CDR3: CASFILGPNTEAFF. CDR3 sequence (DNA): TGTGCCAGTTTCATCTTGGGCCCGAACACTGAAGCTTTCTTT. The chain recombines TRBV6-5 with TRBJ1-1; D uncertain. This CDR3 has 14 amino acids. From germline, CDR1 is MNHEY and CDR2 SVGAGI. V lost 9 bases and J 1 base, leaving 15 bases between the germline ends.

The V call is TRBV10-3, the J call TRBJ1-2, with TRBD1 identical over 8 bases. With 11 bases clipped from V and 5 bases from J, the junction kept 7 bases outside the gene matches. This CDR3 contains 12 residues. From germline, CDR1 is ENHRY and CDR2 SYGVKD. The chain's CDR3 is CAVTQGGYGYTF. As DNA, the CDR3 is TGTGCCGTCACACAGGGGGGGTATGGCTACACCTTC.

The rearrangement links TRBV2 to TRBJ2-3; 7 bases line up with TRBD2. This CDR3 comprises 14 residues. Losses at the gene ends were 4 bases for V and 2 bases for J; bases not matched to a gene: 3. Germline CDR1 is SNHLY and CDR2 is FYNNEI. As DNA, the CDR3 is TGTGCCAGCAGTGTTAGCGGGTTCACAGATACGCAGTATTTT. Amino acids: CASSVSGFTDTQYF.

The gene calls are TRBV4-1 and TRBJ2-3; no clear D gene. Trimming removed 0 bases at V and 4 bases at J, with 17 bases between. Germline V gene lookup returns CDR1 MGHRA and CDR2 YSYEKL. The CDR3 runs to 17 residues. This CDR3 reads CASSQDKQPDISDTQYF. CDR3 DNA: TGCGCCAGCAGCCAAGATAAACAACCGGATATCTCAGATACGCAGTATTTT.

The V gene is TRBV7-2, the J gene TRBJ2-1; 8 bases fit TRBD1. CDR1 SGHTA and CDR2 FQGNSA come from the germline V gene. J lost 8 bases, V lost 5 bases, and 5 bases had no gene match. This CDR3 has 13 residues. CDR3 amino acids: CASSKTGAHEQFF. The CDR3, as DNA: TGTGCCAGCAGCAAGACAGGGGCCCATGAGCAGTTCTTC. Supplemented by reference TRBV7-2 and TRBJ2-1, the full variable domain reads GAGVSQSPSNKVTEKGKDVELRCDPISGHTALYWYRQSLGQGLEFLIYFQGNSAPDKSGLPSDRFSAERTGGSVSTLTIQRTQQEDSAVYLCASSKTGAHEQFFGPGTRLTVL.

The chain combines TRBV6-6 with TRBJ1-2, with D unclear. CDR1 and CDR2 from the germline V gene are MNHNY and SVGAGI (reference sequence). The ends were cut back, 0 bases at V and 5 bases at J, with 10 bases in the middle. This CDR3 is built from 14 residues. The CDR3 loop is CASSYSALKYGYTF. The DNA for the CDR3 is TGTGCCAGCAGTTACTCGGCCTTAAAGTATGGCTACACCTTC.

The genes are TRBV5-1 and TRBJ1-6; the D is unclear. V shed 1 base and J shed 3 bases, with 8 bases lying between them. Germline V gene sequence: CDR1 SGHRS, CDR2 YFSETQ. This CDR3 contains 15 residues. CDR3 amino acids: CASSLNSFYNSPLHF. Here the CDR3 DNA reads TGCGCCAGCAGCTTGAACAGTTTCTATAATTCACCCCTCCACTTT.

The CDR3 sequence is CASSFGTGSYEQYF. For the CDR3, the DNA is TGTGCCAGCAGCTTCGGGACAGGTTCCTACGAGCAGTACTTC. The chain carries TRBV5-4 and TRBJ2-7; TRBD1 agrees at 8 bases. V lost 2 bases to trimming and J lost 1 base; unmatched junction nucleotides: 2. The germline V gene encodes CDR1 SGHNT and CDR2 YYREEE (reference sequence). The CDR3 runs to 14 residues.

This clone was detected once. CDR3 nucleotide sequence: TGCGCCAGCAGCATAGGTAGTAGTAGGTGGGATGAGCAGTTCTTC. Translation gives CASSIGSSRWDEQFF. The genes are TRBV4-1 and TRBJ2-1; D ambiguous. Germline CDR1 is MGHRA and CDR2 is YSYEKL. Trimming took off 5 bases at V and 8 bases at J, with 19 bases between the two ends. The CDR3 loop spans 15 amino acids.